A selection of T cell receptor beta chains follows, all from one sample in a study of monozygotic twins with inflammatory bowel disease. TCRdb re-analyzed the 5' RACE reads; it lists each CDR3 protein once, without DNA. The sample totals roughly 150,000 distinct CDR3 sequences. Material: blood. The receptor source for this set is a human donor with ulcerative colitis or Crohn's disease, or a healthy co-twin of an affected twin (not recorded which). Each CDR3 is given with its conserved first and last residue. Each record gives: CDR3 length, V gene, J gene, CDR3 protein.

len: 15
v_gene: TRBV9
j_gene: TRBJ2-7
CDR3aa: CASSVGPDRDYEQYF

len: 19
v_gene: TRBV28
j_gene: TRBJ2-5
CDR3aa: CASSSPTSASEEGQETQYF

len: 14
v_gene: TRBV9
j_gene: TRBJ2-5
CDR3aa: CASSYGRGQETQYF

len: 13
v_gene: TRBV30
j_gene: TRBJ2-7
CDR3aa: CAWSVGRGSEQYF

len: 13
v_gene: TRBV14
j_gene: TRBJ2-7
CDR3aa: CASSWTTGYEQYF

len: 14
v_gene: TRBV4-1
j_gene: TRBJ2-7
CDR3aa: CASSHRGSGYEQYF

len: 18
v_gene: TRBV3-1
j_gene: TRBJ2-7
CDR3aa: CASSQCLAVSGRRCEQYF

len: 14
v_gene: TRBV18
j_gene: TRBJ2-1
CDR3aa: CASSPTGARDEQFF

len: 16
v_gene: TRBV5-6
j_gene: TRBJ2-1
CDR3aa: CASSLDSVSSYNEQFF

len: 13
v_gene: TRBV28
j_gene: TRBJ1-2
CDR3aa: CASIGTGGKGYTF

len: 15
v_gene: TRBV4-3
j_gene: TRBJ2-5
CDR3aa: CASSQDLDNQETQYF

len: 15
v_gene: TRBV5-1
j_gene: TRBJ2-1
CDR3aa: CASSDRDVSYNEQFF

len: 20
v_gene: TRBV2
j_gene: TRBJ2-1
CDR3aa: CASSGRSGTSGRGSYNEQFF

len: 14
v_gene: TRBV20-1
j_gene: TRBJ2-1
CDR3aa: CSAKAGASYNEQFF

len: 16
v_gene: TRBV27
j_gene: TRBJ2-3
CDR3aa: CASSPTRLGLGRTQYF

len: 15
v_gene: TRBV20-1
j_gene: TRBJ2-1
CDR3aa: CSARTMHEYYNEQFF

len: 13
v_gene: TRBV5-1
j_gene: TRBJ1-2
CDR3aa: CASSLGDDYGYTF

len: 17
v_gene: TRBV20-1
j_gene: TRBJ1-4
CDR3aa: CSARDHETGDSNEKLFF

len: 14
v_gene: TRBV3-1
j_gene: TRBJ2-1
CDR3aa: CASSQDDGRNEQFF

len: 15
v_gene: TRBV7-2
j_gene: TRBJ2-1
CDR3aa: CASSLTSGSDNEQFF

len: 14
v_gene: TRBV20-1
j_gene: TRBJ2-3
CDR3aa: CSARVTGTTDTQYF

len: 13
v_gene: TRBV6-5
j_gene: TRBJ1-2
CDR3aa: CASSYFGNYGYTF

len: 17
v_gene: TRBV6-4
j_gene: TRBJ2-1
CDR3aa: CASSDSPLAVSYNEQFF

len: 13
v_gene: TRBV24-1
j_gene: TRBJ1-2
CDR3aa: CATSDGGVRGYTF

len: 16
v_gene: TRBV12-3/TRBV12-4
j_gene: TRBJ1-2
CDR3aa: CASSFGGVGSNYGYTF

len: 13
v_gene: TRBV28
j_gene: TRBJ1-2
CDR3aa: CASSPGWSRGYTF

len: 17
v_gene: TRBV9
j_gene: TRBJ2-2
CDR3aa: CASSPTGGRPNTGELFF

len: 17
v_gene: TRBV9
j_gene: TRBJ1-3
CDR3aa: CASSPDGTPVRGNTIYF

len: 13
v_gene: TRBV29-1
j_gene: TRBJ1-3
CDR3aa: CSACRTDGNTIYF

len: 15
v_gene: TRBV2
j_gene: TRBJ2-7
CDR3aa: CASSEAPAGLSEQYF

len: 15
v_gene: TRBV7-2
j_gene: TRBJ2-1
CDR3aa: CASIVGLAGDNEQFF

len: 18
v_gene: TRBV3-1
j_gene: TRBJ2-3
CDR3aa: CASSQERRGVGLTDTQYF

len: 14
v_gene: TRBV19
j_gene: TRBJ1-4
CDR3aa: CASRRLGTNEKLFF

len: 15
v_gene: TRBV12-3/TRBV12-4
j_gene: TRBJ2-1
CDR3aa: CASRALAESYNEQFF

len: 15
v_gene: TRBV28
j_gene: TRBJ2-3
CDR3aa: CASSLLEDSTDTQYF

len: 15
v_gene: TRBV7-8
j_gene: TRBJ2-7
CDR3aa: CASSPWGQGNYEQYF

len: 14
v_gene: TRBV15
j_gene: TRBJ2-7
CDR3aa: CATSNEGDSYEQYF

len: 16
v_gene: TRBV7-9
j_gene: TRBJ2-3
CDR3aa: CASSLRLASSTDTQYF

len: 15
v_gene: TRBV6-4
j_gene: TRBJ2-1
CDR3aa: CASSNGLAGYNEQFF